This paragraph covers one T cell receptor (beta chain) sequence. Peripheral blood CD8+ and CD4+ T cells were profiled by TCR beta sequencing. The data were obtained in a study of CD8 T cells in Susac syndrome. The CDR3 contains 16 residues. Germline V gene data show CDR1 as MGHRA and CDR2 as YSYEKL. Trimming removed 1 base at V and 0 bases at J, with 7 bases between. Random hexamers were used to reverse transcribe the RNA input (0.5 to 1 ug). TCRdb reprocessed the immunoSEQ multiplex PCR reads via MiXCR and lists one record per CDR3 protein. The table shows under 550,000 distinct CDR3 sequences, with around 85% occurring only once.

The chain is built from TRBV4-1 and TRBJ2-6; D is uncertain. The TCR was taken from a human donor with multiple sclerosis. The sample comprised CD8+ T cells from PBMCs. Here the CDR3 DNA reads TGCGCCAGCAGCCAAGGAATCCTCTCTGGGGCCAACGTCCTGACTTTC. Amino acids: CASSQGILSGANVLTF.